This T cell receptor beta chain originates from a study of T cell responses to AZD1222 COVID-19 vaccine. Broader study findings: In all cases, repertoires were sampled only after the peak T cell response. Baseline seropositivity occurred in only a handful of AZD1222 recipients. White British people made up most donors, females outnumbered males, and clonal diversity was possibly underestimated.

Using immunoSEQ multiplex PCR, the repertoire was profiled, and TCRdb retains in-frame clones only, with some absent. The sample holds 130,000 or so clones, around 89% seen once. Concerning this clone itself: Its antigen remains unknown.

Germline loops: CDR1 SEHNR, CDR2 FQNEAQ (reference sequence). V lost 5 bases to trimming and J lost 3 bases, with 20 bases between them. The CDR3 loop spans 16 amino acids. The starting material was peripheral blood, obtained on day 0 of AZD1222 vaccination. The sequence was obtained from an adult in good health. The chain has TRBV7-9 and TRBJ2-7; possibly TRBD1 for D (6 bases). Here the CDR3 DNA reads TGTGCCAGCAGCCCTCCAACGCTTCAGGGGATCTACGAGCAGTACTTC. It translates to CASSPPTLQGIYEQYF.